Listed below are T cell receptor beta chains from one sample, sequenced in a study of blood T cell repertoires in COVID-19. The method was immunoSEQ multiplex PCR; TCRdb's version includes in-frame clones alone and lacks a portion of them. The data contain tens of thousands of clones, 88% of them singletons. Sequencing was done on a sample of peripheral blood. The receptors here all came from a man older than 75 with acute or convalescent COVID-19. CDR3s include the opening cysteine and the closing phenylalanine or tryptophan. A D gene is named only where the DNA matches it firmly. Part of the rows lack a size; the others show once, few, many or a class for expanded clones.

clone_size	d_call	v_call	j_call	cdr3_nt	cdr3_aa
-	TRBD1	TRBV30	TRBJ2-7	TGTGCCTGGAGCCACCGGGACAGGGCCAGGGACGAGCAGTACTTC	CAWSHRDRARDEQYF
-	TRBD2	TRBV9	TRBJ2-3	TGTGCCAGCAGCGTAGCTACATCAGGGACTAGCGGGGGGTCTGGGACAGATACGCAGTATTTT	CASSVATSGTSGGSGTDTQYF
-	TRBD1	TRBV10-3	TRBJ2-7	TGTGCCATCAGTGAAGAGGCAGGGACAGGCTACGAGCAGTACTTC	CAISEEAGTGYEQYF
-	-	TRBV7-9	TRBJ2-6	TGTGCCAGCAGCTTTAACACCGGGGCCAACGTCCTGACTTTC	CASSFNTGANVLTF
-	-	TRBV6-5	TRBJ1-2	TGTGCCAGCAGTCGACAGGTCCCCTATGGCTACACCTTC	CASSRQVPYGYTF
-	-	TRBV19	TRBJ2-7	TGTGCCAGTAGTATAGCCCCCGGGGACTACGAGCAGTACTTC	CASSIAPGDYEQYF
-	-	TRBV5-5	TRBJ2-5	TGTGCCAGCAGCCCGGGGTGGTACAGGGTGGCCCAGTACTTC	CASSPGWYRVAQYF
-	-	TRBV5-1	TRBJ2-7	TGCGCCAGCAGCTTGACAGGATCCTACGAGCAGTACTTC	CASSLTGSYEQYF
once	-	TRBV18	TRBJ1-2	TGTGCCAGCTCACCTGAGGACTATGGCTACACCTTC	CASSPEDYGYTF
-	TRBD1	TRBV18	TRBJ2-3	TGTGCCAGCTCACCACGGTGGGGACAGGGGGCCGCAGATACGCAGTATTTT	CASSPRWGQGAADTQYF
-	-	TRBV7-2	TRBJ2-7	TGTGCCAGCGGTATCCTCTACGAACAGTACTTC	CASGILYEQYF
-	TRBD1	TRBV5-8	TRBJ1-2	TGTGCCAGCAGCCCCCGGACAGGGTACGGCTATGGCTACACCTTC	CASSPRTGYGYGYTF
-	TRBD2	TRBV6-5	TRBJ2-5	TGTGCCAGCTGGATCGGGGGGGCCGGAGAGACCCAGTACTTC	CASWIGGAGETQYF
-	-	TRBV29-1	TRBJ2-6	TGCAGCGTTGGACAGACTGGGGCCAACGTCCTGACTTTC	CSVGQTGANVLTF
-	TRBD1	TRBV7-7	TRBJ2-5	TGTGCTAGCAGTCCTCAGGGGGCCGGAGAGACCCAGTACTTC	CASSPQGAGETQYF
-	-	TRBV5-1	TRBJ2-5	TGCGCCAGCCTGAAGGGGCAGGAGACCCAGTACTTC	CASLKGQETQYF
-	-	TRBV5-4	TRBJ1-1	TGTGCCAGCAGCCGCGGGCTTCAGGGGCCGGCCACTGAAGCTTTCTTT	CASSRGLQGPATEAFF
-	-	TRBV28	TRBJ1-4	TGTGCCAGCAGCCGCGATGGACAGCCTAATGAAAAACTGTTTTTT	CASSRDGQPNEKLFF
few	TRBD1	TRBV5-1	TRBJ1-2	TGCGCCACCTCTACAGGGGGAATCTATGGCTACACCTTC	CATSTGGIYGYTF
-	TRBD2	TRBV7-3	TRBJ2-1	TGTGCCAGCAGCTTGCAGACTAGCGGGGAGAATGAGCAGTTCTTC	CASSLQTSGENEQFF
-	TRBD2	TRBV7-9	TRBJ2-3	TGTGCCAGCAGCTTCTATAGCGGGGGGTCGACAGATACGCAGTATTTT	CASSFYSGGSTDTQYF
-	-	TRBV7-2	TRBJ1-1	TGTGCCAGCAGCTTAGGGCGCACGGGGTCCGGGACTGAAGCTTTCTTT	CASSLGRTGSGTEAFF
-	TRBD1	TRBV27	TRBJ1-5	TGTGCCAGCAGTTTGACAGGGGGCTTCTATCAGCCCCAGCATTTT	CASSLTGGFYQPQHF
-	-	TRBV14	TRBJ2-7	TGTGCCAGCAGCCAAGGGCCGCACGAGCAGTACTTC	CASSQGPHEQYF
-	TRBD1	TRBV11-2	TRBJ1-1	TGTGCCAGCAGCTACCCGGGACAGGGAGTCCTCACTGAAGCTTTCTTT	CASSYPGQGVLTEAFF
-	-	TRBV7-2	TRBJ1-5	TGTGCCAGCAGCTTAGTGAGGCAGGGGAGTCAGCCCCAGCATTTT	CASSLVRQGSQPQHF
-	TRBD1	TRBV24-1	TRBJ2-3	TGTGCCACCAGTGACACAGGGGCGAGCACAGATACGCAGTATTTT	CATSDTGASTDTQYF
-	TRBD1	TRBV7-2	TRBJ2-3	TGTGCCAGCTACCGGGACAGGATGGCCACAGATACGCAGTATTTT	CASYRDRMATDTQYF
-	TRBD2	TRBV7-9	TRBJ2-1	TGTGCCAGCAGCTTAAGTGGGACTATAAGTGAGCAGTTCTTC	CASSLSGTISEQFF
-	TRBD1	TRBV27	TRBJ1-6	TGTGCCAGCAGTTTATCCCAGGGGGCGATTTATAATTCACCCCTCCACTTT	CASSLSQGAIYNSPLHF
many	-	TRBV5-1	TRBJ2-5	TGCGCCAGCAGGAGAATGATGGAGACCCAGTACTTC	CASRRMMETQYF
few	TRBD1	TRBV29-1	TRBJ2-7	TGCAGCGTTGAGAAGGGGACAGGGAGGAACGAGCAGTACTTC	CSVEKGTGRNEQYF
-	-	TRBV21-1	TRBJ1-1	TGTGCCAGCAGCCCCCGGACAGGGGCGACGAACACTGAAGCTTTCTTT	CASSPRTGATNTEAFF
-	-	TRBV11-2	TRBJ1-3	TGTGCCAGCAGCTCTATACAGGGTCCCTCTGGAAACACCATATATTTT	CASSSIQGPSGNTIYF
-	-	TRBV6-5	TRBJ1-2	TGTGCCAGCATCGCCCCTGGACAGTGGGGCTACACCTTC	CASIAPGQWGYTF
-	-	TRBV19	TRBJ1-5	TGTGCCAGTAGTAATATTGCGACACCGGATAATCAGCCCCAGCATTTT	CASSNIATPDNQPQHF
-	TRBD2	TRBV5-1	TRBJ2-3	TGCGCCAGCGGGACTAGCGGGAGTAGCACAGATACGCAGTATTTT	CASGTSGSSTDTQYF
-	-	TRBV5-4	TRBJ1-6	TGTGCCAGCAGCTTGGACAGAAATAATTCACCCCTCCACTTT	CASSLDRNNSPLHF
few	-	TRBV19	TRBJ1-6	TGTGCCAGCAGAACGGGGGGTAATTCACCCCTCCACTTT	CASRTGGNSPLHF
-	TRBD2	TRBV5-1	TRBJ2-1	TGCGCCAGCAGCTTGGGGCAGACTAGCGGGGCGTGGAATGAGCAGTTCTTC	CASSLGQTSGAWNEQFF
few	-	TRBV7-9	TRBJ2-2	TGTGCCAGCAGCCGTTTAGTACCTACGAACACCGGGGAGCTGTTTTTT	CASSRLVPTNTGELFF
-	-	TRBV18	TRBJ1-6	TGTGCCAGCTCACCCCGGCAGGGTGGGAATTCACCCCTCCACTTT	CASSPRQGGNSPLHF
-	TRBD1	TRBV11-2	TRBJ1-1	TGTGCCAGCAGCTTAGTGGGGACAGGGGATCGGACTGAAGCTTTCTTT	CASSLVGTGDRTEAFF
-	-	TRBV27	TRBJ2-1	TGTGCCAGCAGTAACTTGGACAGCTCCAATGAGCAGTTCTTC	CASSNLDSSNEQFF
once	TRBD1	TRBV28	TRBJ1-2	TGTGCCAGCACCCCGGGACAGGGGGCCGTTGGCTACACCTTC	CASTPGQGAVGYTF
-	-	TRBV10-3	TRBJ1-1	TGTGCCATCAGACAGGGTGATATGAACACTGAAGCTTTCTTT	CAIRQGDMNTEAFF
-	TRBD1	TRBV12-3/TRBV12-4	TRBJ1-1	TGTGCCAGCAGCTCCGACAGGGGCACTGAAGCTTTCTTT	CASSSDRGTEAFF
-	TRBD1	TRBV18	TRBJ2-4	TGTGCCAGCTCTGGGACAGGGGCCAAAAACATTCAGTACTTC	CASSGTGAKNIQYF
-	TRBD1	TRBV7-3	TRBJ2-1	TGTGCCAGCAGCTTGACAGGGACCTACAATGAGCAGTTCTTC	CASSLTGTYNEQFF
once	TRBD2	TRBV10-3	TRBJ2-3	TGTGCCATCAGAGGACTAGCGGGGCTGGGGGGTACGCAGTATTTT	CAIRGLAGLGGTQYF
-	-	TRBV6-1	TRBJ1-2	TGTGCCAGCAGTGAGTCACAGGGAAGACGAGGGAACTATGGCTACACCTTC	CASSESQGRRGNYGYTF
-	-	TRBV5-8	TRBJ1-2	TGTGCCAGCAGCTTGCTAGGGGGAGGCTACACCTTC	CASSLLGGGYTF
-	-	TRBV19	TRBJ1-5	TGTGCCAGTAGTGCCCGGACATCCCGGGGCAATCAGCCCCAGCATTTT	CASSARTSRGNQPQHF
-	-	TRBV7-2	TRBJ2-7	TGTGCCAGCAGCTTAGTACCTAGCGCGACCCACTACGAGCAGTACTTC	CASSLVPSATHYEQYF
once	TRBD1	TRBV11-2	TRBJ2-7	TGTGCCAGCAGCTTTGGGACAGGGCTTTACGAGCAGTACTTC	CASSFGTGLYEQYF